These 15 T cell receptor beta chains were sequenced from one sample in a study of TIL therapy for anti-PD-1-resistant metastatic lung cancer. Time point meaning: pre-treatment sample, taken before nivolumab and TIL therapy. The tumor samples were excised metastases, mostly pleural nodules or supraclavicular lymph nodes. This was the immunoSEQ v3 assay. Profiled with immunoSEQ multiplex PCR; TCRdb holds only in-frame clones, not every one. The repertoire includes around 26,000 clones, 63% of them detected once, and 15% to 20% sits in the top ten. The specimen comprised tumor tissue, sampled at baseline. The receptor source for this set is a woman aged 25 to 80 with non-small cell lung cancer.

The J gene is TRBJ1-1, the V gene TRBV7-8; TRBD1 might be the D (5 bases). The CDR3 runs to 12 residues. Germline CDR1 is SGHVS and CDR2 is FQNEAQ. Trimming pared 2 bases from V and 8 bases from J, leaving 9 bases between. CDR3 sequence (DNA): TGTGCCAGCAGCTTATCCCGGGACGAAGCTTTCTTT. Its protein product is CASSLSRDEAFF.

The CDR3 DNA reads as TGTGCCTGGAGTGTACTCAGGACCGGGGAGCTGTTTTTT. It specifies CAWSVLRTGELFF. The rearrangement links TRBV30 to TRBJ2-2; D is undetermined. V was trimmed by 0 bases and J by 5 bases, leaving 7 bases between them. The germline V gene encodes CDR1 GTSNPN and CDR2 SVGIG (reference sequence). CDR3 length equals 13 residues.

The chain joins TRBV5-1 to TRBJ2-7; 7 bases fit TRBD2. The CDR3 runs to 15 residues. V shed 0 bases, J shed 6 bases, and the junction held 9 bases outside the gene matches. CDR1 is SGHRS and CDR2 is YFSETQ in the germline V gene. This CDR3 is CASSLVAGVGSEQYF. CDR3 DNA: TGCGCCAGCAGCTTGGTGGCGGGAGTGGGGAGCGAGCAGTACTTC. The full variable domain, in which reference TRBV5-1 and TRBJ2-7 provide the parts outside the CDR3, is KAGVTQTPRYLIKTRGQQVTLSCSPISGHRSVSWYQQTPGQGLQFLFEYFSETQRNKGNFPGRFSGRQFSNSRSEMNVSTLELGDSALYLCASSLVAGVGSEQYFGPGTRLTVT.

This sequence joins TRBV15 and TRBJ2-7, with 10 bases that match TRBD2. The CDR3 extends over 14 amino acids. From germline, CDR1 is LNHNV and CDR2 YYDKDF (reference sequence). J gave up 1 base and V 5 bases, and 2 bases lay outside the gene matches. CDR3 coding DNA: TGTGCCACCAGCCGAGCGGGAGGGTCCTACGAGCAGTACTTC. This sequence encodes CATSRAGGSYEQYF.

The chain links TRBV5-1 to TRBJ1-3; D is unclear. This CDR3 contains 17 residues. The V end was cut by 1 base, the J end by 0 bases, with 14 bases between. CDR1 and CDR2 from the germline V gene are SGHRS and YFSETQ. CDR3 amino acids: CASSLTPTQSSGNTIYF. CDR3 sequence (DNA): TGCGCCAGCAGCTTGACGCCGACCCAAAGCTCTGGAAACACCATATATTTT.

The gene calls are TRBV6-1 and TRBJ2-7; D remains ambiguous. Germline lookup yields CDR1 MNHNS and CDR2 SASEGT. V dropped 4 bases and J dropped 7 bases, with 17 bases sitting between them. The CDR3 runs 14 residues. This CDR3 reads CASSVDKTYREQYF. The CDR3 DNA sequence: TGTGCCAGCAGTGTTGACAAAACCTATCGGGAGCAGTACTTC.

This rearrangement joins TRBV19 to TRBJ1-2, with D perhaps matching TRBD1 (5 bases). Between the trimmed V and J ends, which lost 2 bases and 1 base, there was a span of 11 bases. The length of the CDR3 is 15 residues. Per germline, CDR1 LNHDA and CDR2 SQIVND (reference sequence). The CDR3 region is CASSILSTDNYGYTF. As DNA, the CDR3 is TGTGCCAGTAGTATACTCTCGACAGATAACTATGGCTACACCTTC.

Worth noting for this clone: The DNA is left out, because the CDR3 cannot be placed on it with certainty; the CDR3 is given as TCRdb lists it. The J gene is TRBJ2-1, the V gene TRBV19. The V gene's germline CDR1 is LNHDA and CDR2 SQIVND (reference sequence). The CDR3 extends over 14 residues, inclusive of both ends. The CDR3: CASSMGYFGNEQFF.

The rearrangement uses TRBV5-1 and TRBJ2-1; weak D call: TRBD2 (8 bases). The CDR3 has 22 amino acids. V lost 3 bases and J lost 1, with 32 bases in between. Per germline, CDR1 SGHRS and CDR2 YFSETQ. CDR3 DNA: TGCGCCAGCAGCTGGCCCCGACAGGGAACCTCATCGCGGGAGGCATCCTACAATGAGCAGTTCTTC. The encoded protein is CASSWPRQGTSSREASYNEQFF.

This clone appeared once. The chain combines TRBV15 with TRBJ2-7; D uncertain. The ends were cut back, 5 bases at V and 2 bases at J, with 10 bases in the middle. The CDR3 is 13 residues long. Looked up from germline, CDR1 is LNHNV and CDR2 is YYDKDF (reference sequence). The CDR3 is CATSAELTYEQYF. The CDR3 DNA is TGTGCCACCAGCGCGGAACTGACCTACGAGCAGTACTTC.

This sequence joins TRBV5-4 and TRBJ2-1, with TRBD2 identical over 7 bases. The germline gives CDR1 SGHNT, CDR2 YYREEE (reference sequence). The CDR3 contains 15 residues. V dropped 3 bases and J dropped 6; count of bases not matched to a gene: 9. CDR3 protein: CASSSPAGEGNEQFF. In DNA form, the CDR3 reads TGTGCCAGCAGCTCGCCGGCGGGGGAGGGCAATGAGCAGTTCTTC.

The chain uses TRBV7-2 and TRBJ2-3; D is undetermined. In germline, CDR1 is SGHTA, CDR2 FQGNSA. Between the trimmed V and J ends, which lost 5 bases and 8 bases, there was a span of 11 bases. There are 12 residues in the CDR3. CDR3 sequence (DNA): TGTGCCAGCAGCGTTGACATGGGTACGCAGTATTTT. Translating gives CASSVDMGTQYF.

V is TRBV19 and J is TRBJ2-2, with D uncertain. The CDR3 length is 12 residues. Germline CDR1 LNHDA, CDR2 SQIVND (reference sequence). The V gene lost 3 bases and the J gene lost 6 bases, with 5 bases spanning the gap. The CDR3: CASSIPSGELFF. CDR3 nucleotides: TGTGCCAGTAGTATCCCTTCCGGGGAGCTGTTTTTT.

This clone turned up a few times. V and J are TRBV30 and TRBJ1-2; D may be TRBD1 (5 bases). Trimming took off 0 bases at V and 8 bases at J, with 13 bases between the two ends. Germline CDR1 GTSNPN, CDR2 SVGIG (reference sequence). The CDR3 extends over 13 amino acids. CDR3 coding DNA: TGTGCCTGGAGTGTAGAAGGGGCAGGGGGCTACACCTTC. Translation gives CAWSVEGAGGYTF.

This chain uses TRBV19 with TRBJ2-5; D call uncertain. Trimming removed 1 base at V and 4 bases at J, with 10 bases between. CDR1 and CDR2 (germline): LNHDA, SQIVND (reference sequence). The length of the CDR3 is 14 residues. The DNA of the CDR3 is TGTGCCAGTAGTATAGCCGGGCTTTCAGAGACCCAGTACTTC. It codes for CASSIAGLSETQYF.